This T cell receptor beta chain was profiled in a study of T cell repertoires in cytomegalovirus infection (dated by TCRdb to about 2019). Background for the entire study: Alongside well-studied HLA-B-restricted epitopes, the peptide stimulations were aimed at recently identified HLA-C-restricted CMV epitopes, whose presentation resists viral immunomodulation. Donor HLA type was relevant to the analysis, because carriage of CMV infection together with the matching HLA type was indicated by public TCR beta signatures.

This clonotype was detected a few times. This clone's antigen is unknown. No much larger clonotype is one base removed from it; base qualities were not supplied. This specimen's treatment or condition label, interpreted: in vitro stimulation with specific CMV peptide epitopes to enrich CMV-specific T cells. Sequencing instrument: Illumina HiSeq 1500. The public reads were reanalyzed by TCRdb: fastp trimming at Q25, MiXCR alignment, in-frame beta chains only. One record per CDR3 amino acid sequence lists the most common genes and DNA. Counted in this sample were about half a million distinct CDR3 sequences; more than 40% of them appeared once. The ten largest make up 43% of the sample. Broader findings and caveats from the paper: In both this cohort and an independent roughly 350-donor cohort, the cumulative frequency of public TCR beta family members distinguished carriers of CMV infection plus the relevant HLA type. The ex vivo response was dominated by HLA-C-restricted CMV-specific TCR beta clonotypes, which also provided the single most frequent clonotype in two of eight donors.

Source: cultured PBMCs, taken from culture after CMV antigen stimulation. This TCR came from a human donor in good health (CMV status not recorded). Some clones in this sample may be carry-over from other donors' samples.

The CDR3 sequence is CASSLVPGDNYEQYF. The DNA is as follows: TGTGCCAGCAGCTTAGTGCCGGGAGACAACTACGAGCAGTACTTC. The rearranged segments are TRBV7-6 and TRBJ2-7; a tentative D match to TRBD2 spans 6 bases. V was cut back by 1 base and J by 3 bases, leaving a gap of 13 bases between them. The germline V gene specifies SGHVS as CDR1 and FNYEAQ as CDR2. Spanning cysteine to phenylalanine, the CDR3 consists of 15 amino acids. CDR3 DNA only is kept here, 45 bases in frame from base 1.